One sample yielded the 28 T cell receptor beta chains listed below, sequenced in a study of graft-versus-host responses after intestinal transplantation. This table comes from immunoSEQ multiplex PCR, and its TCRdb copy is limited to in-frame clones, with some not included. The sample holds 130,000 to 150,000 clones, 92% seen once. The antigens these receptors bind are not known. Specimen: unstimulated CD4+ T cells sorted from spleen or lymph node cells, collected before intestinal transplant. The receptor source for this set is a human donor who received an intestinal transplant.

CDR3 region: CASSLAGGGGPKETQYF. For the CDR3, the DNA is TGTGCCAGCAGCTTAGCGGGTGGGGGAGGGCCTAAAGAGACCCAGTACTTC. The rearrangement joins TRBV7-8 to TRBJ2-5; TRBD2 matches 7 bases. This CDR3 has 17 amino acids. With 0 bases clipped from V and 3 bases from J, the junction kept 10 bases outside the gene matches. The germline CDR1 and CDR2 sequences are SGHVS and FQNEAQ.

The genes are TRBV4-1 and TRBJ2-1; D uncertain. V shed 2 bases and J shed 4 bases, with 6 bases lying between them. The CDR3 loop spans 13 amino acids. Looked up from germline, CDR1 is MGHRA and CDR2 is YSYEKL. The CDR3 region is CASSQSNYNEQFF. As DNA, the CDR3 is TGCGCCAGCAGCCAAAGCAATTACAATGAGCAGTTCTTC.

V usage is TRBV25-1 and J usage is TRBJ2-5; no clear D. V dropped 4 bases and J dropped 5 bases, with 5 bases sitting between them. This CDR3 comprises 11 residues. Per the germline V gene, CDR1 is MGHDK and CDR2 is SYGVNS. CDR3 nucleotide sequence: TGTGCCAGCAGTGCCGGGGAGACCCAGTACTTC. This encodes CASSAGETQYF.

The chain has TRBV28 and TRBJ1-1; TRBD1 might be the D (6 bases). Germline values: CDR1 MDHEN, CDR2 SYDVKM. The CDR3 extends over 14 amino acids. Trimming cost V 6 bases and J 4 bases, with 15 bases left between them. CDR3 nucleotide sequence: TGTGCCAGCAGCAACAGGGAGTTGGGCACTGAAGCTTTCTTT. Its translation is CASSNRELGTEAFF.

The J gene is TRBJ1-3, the V gene TRBV30; D may be TRBD1 (6 bases). The V end was cut by 0 bases, the J end by 2 bases, with 14 bases between. Germline V CDR1 and CDR2: GTSNPN, SVGIG (reference sequence). CDR3 length equals 16 residues. CDR3 region: CAWSVGGRGTGNTIYF. The CDR3, as DNA: TGTGCCTGGAGTGTAGGTGGCAGGGGTACTGGAAACACCATATATTTT. The full variable domain, completed using reference TRBV30 and TRBJ1-3, is SQTIHQWPATLVQPVGSPLSLECTVEGTSNPNLYWYRQAAGRGLQLLFYSVGIGQISSEVPQNLSASRPQDRQFILSSKKLLLSDSGFYLCAWSVGGRGTGNTIYFGEGSWLTVV.

The J gene is TRBJ1-1, the V gene TRBV10-1; D uncertain. The CDR3 contains 17 residues. V was cut by 6 bases and J by 0 bases, with 20 bases left in between. Germline-derived CDR1 and CDR2 are WNHNN and SYGVQD (reference sequence). The DNA for the CDR3 is TGCGCCAGCAGCCTTAACGCGGGGTCGGGGATGAACACTGAAGCTTTCTTT. Amino acids: CASSLNAGSGMNTEAFF.

The V gene is TRBV14, the J gene TRBJ2-1; 10 nucleotides agree with TRBD1. V lost 6 bases to trimming and J lost 0 bases; unmatched junction nucleotides: 5. This CDR3 is built from 16 residues. Germline V gene lookup returns CDR1 SGHDN and CDR2 FVKESK. The CDR3 DNA reads as TGTGCCAGCAGTCCGGACAGGGGGAGCTCCTACAATGAGCAGTTCTTC. Protein sequence: CASSPDRGSSYNEQFF. Full variable domain (outside the CDR3, taken from reference TRBV14 and TRBJ2-1): EAGVTQFPSHSVIEKGQTVTLRCDPISGHDNLYWYRRVMGKEIKFLLHFVKESKQDESGMPNNRFLAERTGGTYSTLKVQPAELEDSGVYFCASSPDRGSSYNEQFFGPGTRLTVL.

This chain joins TRBV7-9 and TRBJ2-7; D is possibly TRBD1 (6 bases). CDR1 and CDR2 from the germline V gene are SEHNR and FQNEAQ (reference sequence). Trimming shortened V by 5 bases and J by 0 bases, and 14 bases separated the two germline ends. The CDR3 consists of 15 residues. The CDR3 sequence is CASSPIRDTSYEQYF. The CDR3 nucleotides are TGTGCCAGCAGCCCAATCCGGGACACCTCCTACGAGCAGTACTTC.

This chain uses TRBV10-3 with TRBJ2-2; 7 bases agree with TRBD2. Germline V CDR1 and CDR2: ENHRY, SYGVKD. Germline trimming cut 7 bases from V and 6 bases from J; bases unmatched to any gene: 5. The CDR3 spans 13 residues. The CDR3 coding sequence is TGTGCCATCACCCGCGGACTAGCCGGGGAGCTGTTTTTT. Its translation is CAITRGLAGELFF.

The chain combines TRBV5-1 with TRBJ2-1; D is tentatively TRBD1 or TRBD2 (5 bases each). The germline V gene has CDR1 SGHRS and CDR2 YFSETQ. V lost 4 bases and J lost 6, with 20 bases in between. The CDR3 spans 16 residues. The CDR3 protein is CASSPLRDPNGNEQFF. The CDR3 nucleotides are TGCGCCAGCAGCCCCCTCCGGGACCCGAATGGCAATGAGCAGTTCTTC.

This chain connects TRBV4-1 to TRBJ2-5, with D tentatively TRBD1 or TRBD2 (5 bases each). The V end was cut by 1 base, the J end by 11 bases, with 20 bases between. Germline V gene lookup returns CDR1 MGHRA and CDR2 YSYEKL. CDR3 length: 15 residues. The CDR3 spells CASSQGVKVMGEQYF. CDR3 nucleotide sequence: TGCGCCAGCAGCCAAGGAGTGAAAGTAATGGGGGAGCAGTACTTC.

The J gene is TRBJ2-7, the V gene TRBV15; 7 bases fit TRBD2. Trimming cost V 0 bases and J 6 bases; bases outside gene matches: 11. Germline CDR1 LNHNV, CDR2 YYDKDF (reference sequence). The CDR3 spans 16 residues. CDR3 nucleotides: TGTGCCACCAGCAGAGATAGAACTCGGGAGGCGGCCGAGCAGTACTTC. It translates to CATSRDRTREAAEQYF.

The CDR3 sequence: CASRLAPGNSPLHF. The CDR3 nucleotides are TGTGCCTCTCGTCTAGCTCCTGGTAATTCACCCCTCCACTTT. The rearrangement uses TRBV7-9 and TRBJ1-6; no reliable D call. The CDR3 spans 14 residues. CDR1 and CDR2 from the germline V gene are SEHNR and FQNEAQ (reference sequence). The V gene lost 11 bases and the J gene lost 6 bases, with 17 bases spanning the gap.

This clone came up once. The rearrangement uses TRBV30 and TRBJ2-2, with 11 bases identical to TRBD2. V was pared by 0 bases and J by 2 bases, with 2 bases of the junction left unmatched. Germline V gene sequence: CDR1 GTSNPN, CDR2 SVGIG (reference sequence). The CDR3 length is 16 residues. The CDR3 loop is CAWSVGTSGNTGELFF. As DNA, the CDR3 is TGTGCCTGGAGTGTCGGGACTAGCGGAAACACCGGGGAGCTGTTTTTT.

V usage is TRBV5-3 and J usage is TRBJ1-4; 11 bases fit TRBD1. TRBV5-3 is an ORF, with its function uncertain. The CDR3 runs 18 residues. V trimming: 4 bases; J trimming: 7 bases; junction bases outside the gene matches: 15. As DNA, the CDR3 is TGTGCCAGAAGCCCATTCCCACCCGCGGGACAGGGGGTTGAAAAACTGTTTTTT. It codes for CARSPFPPAGQGVEKLFF.

This chain links TRBV2 with TRBJ1-2; a weak D match, TRBD1 (5 bases). V lost 0 bases, J lost 8 bases, and 10 bases lay in between. Germline V gene sequence: CDR1 SNHLY, CDR2 FYNNEI. The CDR3 spans 13 residues. The CDR3 sequence is CASSEARGDGYTF. CDR3 nucleotide sequence: TGTGCCAGCAGTGAAGCGCGGGGGGACGGCTACACCTTC.

The genes are TRBV4-1 and TRBJ1-5, with no clear D. Germline V CDR1 and CDR2: MGHRA, YSYEKL. V lost 4 bases to trimming and J lost 6 bases, with 13 bases between them. This CDR3 has 14 residues. CDR3 in amino acids: CASSLRGGSQPQHF. CDR3 DNA: TGCGCCAGCAGCCTCCGGGGAGGGAGTCAGCCCCAGCATTTT.

The chain uses TRBV14 and TRBJ2-5, with no clear D. Trimming removed 0 bases at V and 5 bases at J, with 13 bases between. CDR3 length: 15 amino acids. Per the germline V gene, CDR1 is SGHDN and CDR2 is FVKESK. The CDR3 sequence is CASSQERRRRETQYF. CDR3 DNA: TGTGCCAGCAGCCAAGAACGTCGTAGACGGGAGACCCAGTACTTC.

The genes are TRBV5-4 and TRBJ2-5; 11 bases fit TRBD2. J was trimmed by 5 bases and V by 4 bases; bases with no gene match: 13. The germline V gene has CDR1 SGHNT and CDR2 YYREEE (reference sequence). The CDR3 has 17 residues. CDR3 bases: TGTGCCAGCAGCCCATCAACCGTAGCGGGAGGGGGGGAGACCCAGTACTTC. The encoded protein is CASSPSTVAGGGETQYF.

V gene TRBV11-2 combines with J gene TRBJ2-5; possibly TRBD2 for D (5 bases). The J call is in doubt because the DNA end fits TRBJ2-7 better. The CDR3 runs 14 residues. Per germline, CDR1 SGHAT and CDR2 FQNNGV. CDR3 DNA sequence: TGTGCCAGCAGCTTACTTGCCTTAGGGAGCGAGCAGTACTTC. Protein product: CASSLLALGSEQYF.

The chain recombines TRBV6-4 with TRBJ2-7, with D maybe TRBD1 (7 bases). CDR1 and CDR2 (germline): MRHNA, SNTAGT. Trimming pared 6 bases from V and 4 bases from J, leaving 16 bases between. This CDR3 has 14 residues. CDR3 amino acids: CASSPTGTGYEQYF. The CDR3, as DNA: TGTGCCAGCAGCCCGACAGGGACTGGTTACGAGCAGTACTTC.

The rearrangement joins TRBV19 to TRBJ1-2, with a possible D match to TRBD1 (6 bases). Trimming took 0 bases from V and 8 from J, leaving 19 bases between them. The CDR3 totals 16 residues. Germline lookup yields CDR1 LNHDA and CDR2 SQIVND (reference sequence). CDR3 region: CASSIDGGRGQKGYTF. DNA of the CDR3: TGTGCCAGTAGTATAGATGGGGGCCGGGGGCAGAAAGGCTACACCTTC. Looking up the rest from reference TRBV19 and TRBJ1-2 gives the full variable domain: DGGITQSPKYLFRKEGQNVTLSCEQNLNHDAMYWYRQDPGQGLRLIYYSQIVNDFQKGDIAEGYSVSREKKESFPLTVTSAQKNPTAFYLCASSIDGGRGQKGYTFGSGTRLTVV.

CDR3: CASSNSGTRNTGELFF. The DNA of the CDR3 is TGTGCCAGCAGCAATTCCGGGACTAGGAACACCGGGGAGCTGTTTTTT. The chain uses TRBV7-9 and TRBJ2-2; TRBD2 aligns across 8 bases. The CDR3 is 16 amino acids. Trimming removed 5 bases from V and 1 base from J; junction bases left unmatched: 6. Per germline, CDR1 SEHNR and CDR2 FQNEAQ (reference sequence).

CDR3 DNA sequence: TGTGCCAGTAGTATCGGGACAGTCTCCTACAATGAGCAGTTCTTC. Translation gives CASSIGTVSYNEQFF. The chain links TRBV19 to TRBJ2-1, with 7 nucleotides matching TRBD1. The CDR3 runs to 15 residues. Germline assignment: CDR1 LNHDA and CDR2 SQIVND (reference sequence). V was clipped by 3 bases and J by 0 bases; unmatched bases: 2.

The chain uses TRBV7-9 and TRBJ2-4; no reliable D call. Germline assignment: CDR1 SEHNR and CDR2 FQNEAQ (reference sequence). This CDR3 is 13 amino acids long. V lost 6 bases and J lost 7, with 13 bases in between. The CDR3 nucleotides read TGTGCCAGCAGGGGAACTTCCCAGAACATTCAGTACTTC. It encodes CASRGTSQNIQYF. Together with reference TRBV7-9 and TRBJ2-4, the CDR3 gives the full variable domain: DTGVSQNPRHKITKRGQNVTFRCDPISEHNRLYWYRQTLGQGPEFLTYFQNEAQLEKSRLLSDRFSAERPKGSFSTLEIQRTEQGDSAMYLCASRGTSQNIQYFGAGTRLSVL.

J is TRBJ2-5 and V is TRBV18, with 7 bases fitting TRBD1. The DNA matches TRBJ2-7 better at its end, which makes the J call doubtful. The CDR3 contains 14 residues. Germline CDR1 KGHSH, CDR2 LQKENI. CDR3 in amino acids: CASSPPAGGYEQYF. In DNA form, the CDR3 reads TGTGCCAGCTCACCACCCGCAGGGGGCTACGAGCAGTACTTC.

This chain connects TRBV5-1 to TRBJ1-3; unclear D gene. Germline-derived CDR1 and CDR2 are SGHRS and YFSETQ. Trimming cost V 4 bases and J 0 bases, with 8 bases left between them. This CDR3 region has 14 residues. CDR3 amino acids: CASSQAASGNTIYF. The CDR3, as DNA: TGCGCCAGCAGCCAGGCAGCCTCTGGAAACACCATATATTTT.

This clone was counted a single time. In DNA form, the CDR3 reads TGTGCCAGCAGTACACAGGGCGAGCAGTACTTC. Encoded protein: CASSTQGEQYF. This rearrangement joins TRBV28 to TRBJ2-7; possible D gene TRBD1, 6 bases. CDR3 size: 11 residues. CDR1 and CDR2 (germline): MDHEN, SYDVKM. The V end lost 5 bases, the J end lost 6 bases, and 8 bases lay between the germline ends.